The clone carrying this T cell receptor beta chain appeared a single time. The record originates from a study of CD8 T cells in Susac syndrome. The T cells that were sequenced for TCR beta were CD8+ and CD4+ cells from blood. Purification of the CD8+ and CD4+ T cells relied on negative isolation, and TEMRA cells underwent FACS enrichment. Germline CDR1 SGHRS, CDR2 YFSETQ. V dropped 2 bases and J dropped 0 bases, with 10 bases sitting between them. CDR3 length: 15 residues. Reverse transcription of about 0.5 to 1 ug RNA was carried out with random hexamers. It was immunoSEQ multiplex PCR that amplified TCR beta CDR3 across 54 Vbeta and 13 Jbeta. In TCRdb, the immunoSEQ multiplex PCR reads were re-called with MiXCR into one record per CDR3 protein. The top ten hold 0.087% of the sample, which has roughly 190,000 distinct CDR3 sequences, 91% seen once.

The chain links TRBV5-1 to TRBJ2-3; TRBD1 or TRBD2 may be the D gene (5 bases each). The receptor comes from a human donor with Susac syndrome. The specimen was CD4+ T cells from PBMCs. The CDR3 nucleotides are TGCGCCAGCAGCTTTCCCCGGGACAGCACAGATACGCAGTATTTT. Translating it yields CASSFPRDSTDTQYF.